The 11 T cell receptor beta chains given below trace back to one sample, sequenced in a study of tumor-infiltrating lymphocytes in localized non-small cell lung cancer. The method was immunoSEQ multiplex PCR; TCRdb's version includes in-frame clones alone and lacks a portion of them. The sample yields roughly 12,000 clones, roughly 85% seen once. Sequenced material: uninvolved lung tissue not adjacent to the tumor. The receptors stem from a human donor with non-small cell lung cancer.

A note on this clone: Other nucleotide sequences from this sample produce the same CDR3. CDR3 region: CASSRTGGYTF. The CDR3 DNA sequence: TGTGCCAGTAGCCGCACAGGGGGCTACACCTTC. This rearrangement joins TRBV19 to TRBJ1-2, with D perhaps matching TRBD1 (6 bases). Trimming removed 6 bases at V and 8 bases at J, with 10 bases between. The length of the CDR3 is 11 residues. The germline V gene has CDR1 LNHDA and CDR2 SQIVND (reference sequence).

The J gene is TRBJ2-3, the V gene TRBV6-6, with 9 nucleotides matching TRBD1. The CDR3 sequence is 16 residues long. The V and J ends lost 5 bases and 3 bases, in that order; junction bases with no gene match: 9. Per the germline V gene, CDR1 is MNHNY and CDR2 is SVGAGI (reference sequence). In DNA, the CDR3 is TGTGCCAGCAGTGCGGGACAGGGATCTTATACAGATACGCAGTATTTT. It yields the protein CASSAGQGSYTDTQYF.

CDR3 nucleotide sequence: TGTGCCAGCAGTGAAGGGTATGGAATCGGTAGAGAGACCCAGTACTTC. Translated: CASSEGYGIGRETQYF. The chain links TRBV6-1 to TRBJ2-5; the D is unclear. V was pared by 1 base and J by 4 bases, with 16 bases between. The germline CDR1 and CDR2 sequences are MNHNS and SASEGT. This CDR3 is 16 amino acids long.

The rearrangement joins TRBV18 to TRBJ1-1, with D possibly matching TRBD1 (5 bases). The CDR3 length is 15 residues. In germline, CDR1 is KGHSH, CDR2 LQKENI. With 1 base removed from V and 1 base from J, the gap between germline ends came to 10 bases. The CDR3 DNA follows: TGTGCCAGCTCACCACAGTTAACAGGGAACACTGAAGCTTTCTTT. This gives the protein CASSPQLTGNTEAFF.

The V and J genes are TRBV4-2 and TRBJ2-7; TRBD1 is a possible D gene (7 bases). This CDR3 is built from 15 residues. The ends were cut back, 0 bases at V and 6 bases at J, with 15 bases in the middle. The germline CDR1 and CDR2 sequences are LGHNA and YNFKEQ. The CDR3 is CASSQDNTQGGEQYF. The CDR3, as DNA: TGTGCCAGCAGCCAAGATAATACCCAGGGGGGCGAGCAGTACTTC.

The V call is TRBV9, the J call TRBJ1-4, with 7 bases lining up with TRBD1. The CDR3 extends over 15 amino acids. V gave up 0 bases and J gave up 6 bases; unmatched junction bases: 5. In germline, CDR1 is SGDLS, CDR2 YYNGEE. For the CDR3, the DNA is TGTGCCAGCAGCGTAGGAGGGGGCGTTGATGAAAAACTGTTTTTT. Protein: CASSVGGGVDEKLFF. Looking up the rest from reference TRBV9 and TRBJ1-4 gives the full variable domain: DSGVTQTPKHLITATGQRVTLRCSPRSGDLSVYWYQQSLDQGLQFLIQYYNGEERAKGNILERFSAQQFPDLHSELNLSSLELGDSALYFCASSVGGGVDEKLFFGSGTQLSVL.

The chain recombines TRBV11-2 with TRBJ1-5; 7 nucleotides line up with TRBD1. The CDR3 runs 15 residues. Germline assignment: CDR1 SGHAT and CDR2 FQNNGV. After removal of 5 bases from V and 6 bases from J, the junction contained 10 bases not matched to a gene. CDR3 protein: CASSITTGHGQPQHF. In nucleotides, the CDR3 is TGTGCCAGCAGCATTACGACAGGGCATGGTCAGCCCCAGCATTTT.

The V gene is TRBV4-1, the J gene TRBJ2-7, with a weak D call TRBD2 (5 bases). CDR1 and CDR2 (germline): MGHRA, YSYEKL. The V end lost 3 bases, the J end lost 4 bases, and 16 bases lay between the germline ends. The CDR3 has 15 residues. The CDR3 coding sequence is TGCGCCAGCAGCCAGGTCGCTAGCTCGGAATACGAGCAGTACTTC. This sequence encodes CASSQVASSEYEQYF.

This clone is deemed large (0.1 to 1%). The V and J genes are TRBV19 and TRBJ1-6; 7 bases fit TRBD1. Per germline, CDR1 LNHDA and CDR2 SQIVND (reference sequence). The CDR3 spans 15 residues. Trimming took 8 bases from V and 9 from J; bases not matched to a gene: 13. CDR3 residues: CASLGQEGWSSPLHF. CDR3 nucleotides: TGTGCCAGTCTCGGACAGGAGGGTTGGAGTTCACCCCTCCACTTT.

The chain has TRBV5-1 and TRBJ2-5; 7 nucleotides align to TRBD1. Unmatched junction bases numbered 9, after V lost 4 bases and J lost 3 bases. The CDR3 extends over 15 amino acids. CDR1 is SGHRS and CDR2 is YFSETQ in the germline V gene. CDR3 nucleotides: TGCGCCAGCAGCACTACCGGGACAGCTAAAGAGACCCAGTACTTC. Its protein product is CASSTTGTAKETQYF.

This chain links TRBV10-3 with TRBJ2-3, with TRBD2 matching over 7 bases. CDR3 length: 19 residues. J gave up 0 bases and V 0 bases, and 12 bases lay outside the gene matches. Germline values: CDR1 ENHRY, CDR2 SYGVKD. The CDR3 loop reads CAISESVRSGGGSTDTQYF. CDR3 DNA sequence: TGTGCCATCAGTGAGTCTGTGAGGAGTGGCGGGGGTAGCACAGATACGCAGTATTTT.